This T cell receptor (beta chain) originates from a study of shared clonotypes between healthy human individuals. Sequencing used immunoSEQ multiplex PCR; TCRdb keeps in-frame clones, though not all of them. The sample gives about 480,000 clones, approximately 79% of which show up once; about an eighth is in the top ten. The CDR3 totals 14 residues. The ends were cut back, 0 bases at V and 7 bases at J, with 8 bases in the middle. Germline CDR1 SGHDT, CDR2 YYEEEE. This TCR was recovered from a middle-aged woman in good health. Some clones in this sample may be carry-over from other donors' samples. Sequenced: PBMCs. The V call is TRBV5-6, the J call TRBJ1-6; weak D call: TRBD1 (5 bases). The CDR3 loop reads CASSLGQSNSPLHF. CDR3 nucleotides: TGTGCCAGCAGCTTGGGACAGTCAAATTCACCCCTCCACTTT. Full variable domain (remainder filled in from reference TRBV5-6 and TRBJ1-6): DAGVTQSPTHLIKTRGQQVTLRCSPKSGHDTVSWYQQALGQGPQFIFQYYEEEERQRGNFPDRFSGHQFPNYSSELNVNALLLGDSALYLCASSLGQSNSPLHFGNGTRLTVT.